Described below is a single T cell receptor (beta chain) sequence and its context. No antigen is known for it. The authors reverse transcribed roughly 0.5 to 1 ug RNA with random hexamers. TCRdb redid the calling of the immunoSEQ multiplex PCR reads with MiXCR, one entry per CDR3 protein. The sample has tens of thousands of distinct CDR3 sequences; over 90% are singletons. TCR beta sequences were obtained from blood CD8+ and CD4+ T cells. The entry originates in a study of CD8 T cells in Susac syndrome. Whole-study findings and limits: The study admitted that it had a relatively small number of individuals in its TCR sequencing and HLA analysis.

The CDR3 sequence is 14 residues long. V gave up 5 bases and J gave up 5 bases, with 10 bases separating them. Germline CDR1 and CDR2: MNHNY and SVGAGI (reference sequence). The V call is TRBV6-6, the J call TRBJ1-6; D ambiguous. The TCR was taken from a human donor with multiple sclerosis. The source material was CD4+ T cells from PBMCs. CDR3 in amino acids: CASSGTVDNSPLHF. The CDR3 nucleotides are TGTGCCAGCAGTGGAACGGTGGATAATTCACCCCTCCACTTT.